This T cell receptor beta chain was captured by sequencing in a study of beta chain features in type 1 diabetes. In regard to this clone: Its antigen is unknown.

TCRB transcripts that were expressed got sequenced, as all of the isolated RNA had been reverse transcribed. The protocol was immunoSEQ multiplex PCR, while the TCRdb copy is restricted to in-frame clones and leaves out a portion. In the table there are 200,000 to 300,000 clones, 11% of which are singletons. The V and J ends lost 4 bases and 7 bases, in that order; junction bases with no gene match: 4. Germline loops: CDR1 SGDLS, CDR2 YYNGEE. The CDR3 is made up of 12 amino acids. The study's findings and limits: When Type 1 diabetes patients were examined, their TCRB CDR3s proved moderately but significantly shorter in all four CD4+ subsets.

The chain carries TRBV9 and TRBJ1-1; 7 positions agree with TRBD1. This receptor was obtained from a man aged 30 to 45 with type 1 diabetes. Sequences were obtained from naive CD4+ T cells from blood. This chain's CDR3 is CASSTRDSEAFF. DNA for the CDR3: TGTGCCAGCAGCACCCGGGACAGTGAAGCTTTCTTT.